This T cell receptor (beta chain) emerged from a study of blood T cell repertoires in COVID-19. In the study overall: From T cells, B-cell-depleted T cells, or PBMCs came the material, which was cDNA or gDNA.

This clone came up many times. Measured with immunoSEQ multiplex PCR; TCRdb has only the in-frame clones, and not every one. The data contain 60,000 to 75,000 clones, 60% to 85% of them singletons. The TCR originated in a woman older than 75 with acute or convalescent COVID-19. The sample taken for sequencing was peripheral blood.

This CDR3 reads CSVAIAGYYEQYF. Here the CDR3 DNA reads TGCAGCGTGGCCATAGCGGGATACTACGAGCAGTACTTC. The chain recombines TRBV29-1 with TRBJ2-7, with TRBD2 identical over 8 bases. V dropped 6 bases and J dropped 3; count of bases not matched to a gene: 7. This CDR3 region has 13 residues. Germline V CDR1 and CDR2: SQVTM, ANQGSEA.